These 9 T cell receptor beta chains were all obtained from the same sample, sequenced in a study of blood T cells in healthy people across ages. It was with a sample-barcoded 5' primer and a J-beta primer mix that a second PCR of about 6 to 12 cycles was run. Each CDR3 protein is one row after TCRdb ran MiXCR on the 5' RACE reads. The data hold hundreds of thousands of distinct CDR3 sequences, with 44% observed a single time. The specimen sequenced was blood. Receptor source: a man in his fifties or sixties in good health.

The chain employs TRBV2 and TRBJ2-7; maybe TRBD1 (6 bases). CDR1 is SNHLY, CDR2 FYNNEI, per germline. With 6 bases removed from V and 2 bases from J, the gap between germline ends came to 14 bases. The CDR3 consists of 14 residues. The CDR3 spells CASRQTGSAYEQYF. The CDR3 region has the DNA TGTGCCAGCAGGCAAACAGGGTCCGCCTACGAGCAGTACTTC.

Comments on this clonotype: A much larger clone is a single base away; this may be a read error. This chain uses TRBV4-1 with TRBJ2-5, with 8 bases matching TRBD2. Germline CDR1 is MGHRA and CDR2 is YSYEKL. With V trimmed by 0 bases and J by 3 bases, 6 bases remained unmatched. The CDR3 contains 16 residues. The CDR3 DNA sequence: TGCGCCAGCAGCCAAGATTGGGCGGGACTAGAAGAGACCCAGTACTTC. Translation: CASSQDWAGLEETQYF.

A few counts support this clonotype. The chain combines TRBV4-3 with TRBJ2-1, with 8 bases lining up with TRBD2. This CDR3 has 17 amino acids. Trimming took 3 bases from V and 10 from J; bases not matched to a gene: 17. The germline V gene encodes CDR1 LGHNA and CDR2 YSLEER. The CDR3 region has the DNA TGCGCCAGCAGCCACCGGGTGGGTAGCGGGGTGGAACGAGAGCAGTTCTTC. Translating gives CASSHRVGSGVEREQFF.

V gene TRBV29-1 combines with J gene TRBJ2-3, with a weak D call TRBD2 (6 bases). The CDR3 totals 14 residues. Germline V CDR1 and CDR2: SQVTM, ANQGSEA. Trimming stripped 1 base from V and 6 bases from J, with 14 bases between. CDR3: CSVEGLAAADTQYF. The CDR3 bases are TGCAGCGTTGAAGGGTTAGCGGCGGCGGATACGCAGTATTTT.

The chain uses TRBV28 and TRBJ2-4; TRBD1 is a possible D gene (6 bases). The J call may be wrong; the DNA end is better matched by TRBJ2-5. CDR3 length: 13 residues. CDR1 MDHEN and CDR2 SYDVKM come from the germline V gene. CDR3 sequence (DNA): TGTGCCAGCAGTTTCTGGGGGCGAGAGACCCAGTACTTC. It specifies CASSFWGRETQYF.

This clonotype was observed once. This rearrangement joins TRBV20-1 to TRBJ2-3; 11 bases match TRBD2. The V gene's germline CDR1 is DFQATT and CDR2 SNEGSKA (reference sequence). J gave up 2 bases and V 5 bases, and 6 bases lay outside the gene matches. The CDR3 loop spans 15 amino acids. CDR3 protein: CSASTSGTYTDTQYF. The CDR3 nucleotides read TGCAGTGCTTCGACTAGCGGGACTTACACAGATACGCAGTATTTT.

V gene TRBV29-1 combines with J gene TRBJ2-1, with 11 nucleotides matching TRBD1. There are 14 residues in the CDR3. In germline, CDR1 is SQVTM, CDR2 ANQGSEA. The junction had 7 bases not matched to a gene; V was cut back by 5 bases and J by 7 bases. The CDR3 spells CSVSDRGLMNEQFF. As DNA, the CDR3 is TGCAGCGTTTCGGACAGGGGGCTTATGAATGAGCAGTTCTTC.

V and J are TRBV28 and TRBJ2-5; 9 positions agree with TRBD1. The DNA end is a closer match to TRBJ2-7, so the J assignment may be wrong. The germline gives CDR1 MDHEN, CDR2 SYDVKM. This CDR3 has 14 residues. CDR3 nucleotides: TGTGCCAGCAGGAACTTGGACAGGGGCTACGAGCAGTACTTC. Translation: CASRNLDRGYEQYF.

The genes are TRBV11-2 and TRBJ2-7, with 7 bases aligning to TRBD2. CDR3 length: 14 residues. Unmatched junction bases numbered 11, after V lost 7 bases and J lost 5 bases. Germline CDR1 is SGHAT and CDR2 is FQNNGV. The CDR3, as DNA: TGTGCCAGCAACTCCCCGGGGGGTCCCCACGAGCAGTACTTC. The encoded protein is CASNSPGGPHEQYF.